What follows is one T cell receptor beta chain and its context. Its cognate antigen has yet to be identified. Per-base qualities were not stored, and no clone one base away is much larger. This record comes from a study of T cell responses to AZD1222 COVID-19 vaccine listed by TCRdb under 2021. The study in broad terms: AZD1222 recipients given second doses at about 4 weeks or at about 12 weeks were pooled, since spike-specific TCR depth and breadth were not found to differ between the two schedules. TCR sequencing covered fewer than 250 trial participants: 200 to 210 given two doses of AZD1222 and some 25 given two doses of MenACWY control vaccine. Trial participants were enrolled by age into 18-55, 56-69 and 70-plus year subgroups, with about 150, 28 and 57 TCR-sequenced participants respectively. What the work shows at the level of the full study, not this receptor alone: Because no samples from the day 14 peak response were available, repertoires could be characterized only after the peak T cell response. The vaccine-associated CD4 TCRs covered the entire spike protein, and the dominant responses fell in regions 160-218 and 743-854. The 56-69-year group was small, and its depth increase did not reach significance, likely because of low power. Conclusions about previously exposed vaccinees are limited because only a handful of AZD1222 recipients were SARS-CoV-2 seropositive at baseline. Most participants were white British and females outnumbered males, and the authors suggested that clonal diversity may have been underestimated. A significant rise in spike-specific TCR breadth and depth was observed after two AZD1222 doses relative to day 0 and relative to MenACWY recipients. Epitopes outside the regions mutated in the B.1.351 and B.1.1.7 variants were reportedly recognized by nearly half of the unique spike-specific TCRs.

The CDR3 regions of human TCRbeta chains were analyzed by immunosequencing. The paper's data handling went like this. TCRs in the repertoires were matched against a reference library of SARS-CoV-2-specific TCRs that had been generated with the MIRA antigen-specificity platform. Breadth was defined as the fraction of unique TCRs that were SARS-CoV-2-associated. Depth was defined as the fraction of total T cells that were SARS-CoV-2-associated. Using the MIRA data, each spike-specific TCR was mapped to the spike region that the TCR reacts to and placed in a CD4 or CD8 class. Log10-transformed breadth and depth values were compared by one-way ANOVA with Sidak's multiple comparisons tests. The source is immuneACCESS, and TCRdb retained only in-frame sequences with V and J called. Part of the clones is not carried over; for the studies checked, unresolved V genes explain less than half of this, and the remainder is unexplained. The DNA gave D and trimming, while V, J and clone size come from that table. The sample table shows about 93,000 clones, and 65% to 90% are seen once. The ten largest clones take up about 6% of the sample.

The time point label here, explained by the study, means: baseline before first vaccination. Vaccinee samples were obtained from the UK trials COV001 and COV002, which included a single-blind randomized controlled phase 2/3 trial of AZD1222 (ChAdOx1 nCoV-19) in healthy adults. For TCRbeta chain sequencing, PBMC samples from trial participants were taken at day 0 and at day 28 after the second dose. From the cysteine up to the phenylalanine, the CDR3 has a length of 15 residues. The DNA shown is the 45-base CDR3, in frame from base 1. From V the trimming removes 5 bases and from J it removes 1 base, while the gene matches leave 7 bases of the junction unaccounted for. Reading the germline V gene gives CDR1 SGHAT and CDR2 FQNNGV.

The material sequenced was peripheral blood, taken on day 0 of AZD1222 vaccination. The rearrangement combines TRBV11-2 with TRBJ1-1, and TRBD1 matches 7 of the central bases. This sequence originates from an adult in good health. In nucleotide form, the sequence is TGTGCCAGCAGCCGAGACAGGGCACCGAACACTGAAGCTTTCTTT. Translated, this is CASSRDRAPNTEAFF.